The 15 T cell receptor beta chains below were found in one sample sequenced in a study of blood T cell repertoires in COVID-19. Only in-frame clones appear in the TCRdb table, and some are missing; sequencing was by immunoSEQ multiplex PCR. The sample has under 350,000 clones, approximately 82% seen once; the top ten hold about 4.6%. The sample was peripheral blood. The receptor source for this set is a man between 60 and 75 years old who had recovered from COVID-19.

This sequence joins TRBV30 and TRBJ1-1; 7 bases are shared with TRBD1. The CDR3 totals 17 residues. Germline trimming cut 0 bases from V and 0 bases from J; bases unmatched to any gene: 10. CDR1 is GTSNPN, CDR2 SVGIG, per germline (reference sequence). CDR3 residues: CAWSVWRGPVMNTEAFF. As DNA, the CDR3 is TGTGCCTGGAGTGTATGGAGGGGGCCGGTCATGAACACTGAAGCTTTCTTT.

Comment on this clone: In the same sample, other DNA sequences code for this CDR3. The chain couples TRBV7-9 to TRBJ1-5, with D tentatively TRBD1 (6 bases). Trimming took off 1 base at V and 1 base at J, with 8 bases between the two ends. CDR3 length: 15 amino acids. Germline CDR1 reads SEHNR; CDR2 reads FQNEAQ (reference sequence). The CDR3: CASSLGGLSNQPQHF. CDR3 nucleotide sequence: TGTGCCAGCAGCTTAGGGGGGCTAAGCAATCAGCCCCAGCATTTT.

This clone was counted a few times. The V call is TRBV2, the J call TRBJ2-5; 10 positions agree with TRBD1. CDR3 length: 15 amino acids. V was pared by 6 bases and J by 5 bases, with 9 bases of the junction left unmatched. CDR1 and CDR2 from the germline V gene are SNHLY and FYNNEI. CDR3 bases: TGTGCCAGCAGCCGGGACAGGGGCTCTGCTGAGACCCAGTACTTC. Protein product: CASSRDRGSAETQYF.

This clone has a handful of counts. The rearrangement joins TRBV7-2 to TRBJ2-1; 8 bases fit TRBD2. The length of the CDR3 is 16 residues. Germline V gene sequence: CDR1 SGHTA, CDR2 FQGNSA. The ends lost 7 bases at V and 7 bases at J; junction bases unmatched: 15. In DNA form, the CDR3 reads TGTGCCAGCAATCCTCGGAGCGGGGGAGGCGGGAATGAGCAGTTCTTC. This translates into CASNPRSGGGGNEQFF.

This clone was detected once. The gene calls are TRBV19 and TRBJ2-2, with no clear D. Germline CDR1 and CDR2: LNHDA and SQIVND (reference sequence). The CDR3 contains 15 residues. With 0 bases removed from V and 0 bases from J, the gap between germline ends came to 5 bases. Here the CDR3 reads CASSIEPANTGELFF. The CDR3 DNA reads as TGTGCCAGTAGTATAGAACCGGCGAACACCGGGGAGCTGTTTTTT.

This clone showed up just a few times. The chain uses TRBV5-4 and TRBJ2-3; TRBD2 aligns across 8 bases. V gave up 9 bases and J gave up 5 bases; unmatched junction bases: 11. There are 14 residues in the CDR3. Germline V CDR1 and CDR2: SGHNT, YYREEE (reference sequence). This chain's CDR3 is CATTLRGGRDTQYF. As DNA, the CDR3 is TGTGCCACGACCCTGCGCGGGGGGCGAGATACGCAGTATTTT.

CDR3 amino acids: CASSPSGGNTIYF. The CDR3, as DNA: TGTGCCAGCTCACCGTCAGGGGGAAACACCATATATTTT. V usage is TRBV18 and J usage is TRBJ1-3, with D tentatively TRBD1 (5 bases). CDR1 is KGHSH, CDR2 LQKENI, per germline. Trimming removed 3 bases from V and 4 bases from J, with 7 bases in between. CDR3 length: 13 residues.

The chain joins TRBV30 to TRBJ1-5, with D maybe TRBD1 (6 bases). There are 13 residues in the CDR3. The germline V gene encodes CDR1 GTSNPN and CDR2 SVGIG (reference sequence). Deletions cut 5 bases from V and 6 bases from J, with 14 bases between. CDR3 protein: CAWGKFRGQPQHF. The CDR3 DNA reads as TGTGCCTGGGGAAAATTCAGGGGTCAGCCCCAGCATTTT. Looking up the rest from reference TRBV30 and TRBJ1-5 gives the full variable domain: SQTIHQWPATLVQPVGSPLSLECTVEGTSNPNLYWYRQAAGRGLQLLFYSVGIGQISSEVPQNLSASRPQDRQFILSSKKLLLSDSGFYLCAWGKFRGQPQHFGDGTRLSIL.

The chain uses TRBV19 and TRBJ1-6; D gene uncertain. Germline values: CDR1 LNHDA, CDR2 SQIVND (reference sequence). This CDR3 has 14 residues. With 3 bases removed from V and 7 bases from J, the gap between germline ends came to 10 bases. The CDR3 protein is CASSMGQKNSPLHF. CDR3 nucleotides: TGTGCCAGTAGTATGGGCCAGAAAAATTCACCCCTCCACTTT.

The V call is TRBV7-9, the J call TRBJ1-5, with 8 bases aligning to TRBD1. With V trimmed by 4 bases and J by 2 bases, 4 bases remained unmatched. CDR3 size: 15 residues. CDR1 and CDR2 from the germline V gene are SEHNR and FQNEAQ (reference sequence). CDR3 nucleotide sequence: TGTGCCAGCAGCTCGGGACAGGAAGGCAATCAGCCCCAGCATTTT. It encodes CASSSGQEGNQPQHF. Supplemented by reference TRBV7-9 and TRBJ1-5, the full variable domain reads DTGVSQNPRHKITKRGQNVTFRCDPISEHNRLYWYRQTLGQGPEFLTYFQNEAQLEKSRLLSDRFSAERPKGSFSTLEIQRTEQGDSAMYLCASSSGQEGNQPQHFGDGTRLSIL.

V is TRBV28 and J is TRBJ2-5; D gene ambiguous. Deletions cut 4 bases from V and 5 bases from J, with 8 bases between. CDR3 length: 12 residues. CDR1 and CDR2 from the germline V gene are MDHEN and SYDVKM. The CDR3 sequence: CASSSSFETQYF. The CDR3 DNA follows: TGTGCCAGCAGTTCTAGTTTTGAGACCCAGTACTTC.

CDR3 sequence reads: CASSLQPGYEQYF. The CDR3 DNA is TGTGCCAGCAGTCTCCAACCGGGCTACGAGCAGTACTTC. The rearrangement links TRBV6-2 or TRBV6-3 to TRBJ2-7, with D unresolved. V was clipped by 5 bases and J by 3 bases, with 11 bases between them. In germline, CDR1 is MNHEY, CDR2 SVGEGT. The length of the CDR3 is 13 residues.

The V gene is TRBV11-2, the J gene TRBJ2-1; D perhaps matches TRBD2 (5 bases). CDR3 length: 14 amino acids. Per the germline V gene, CDR1 is SGHAT and CDR2 is FQNNGV. Trimming left V 5 bases short and J 3 bases short, with 11 bases between. The CDR3 DNA follows: TGTGCCAGCAGCGGAGGACTGATCTACAATGAGCAGTTCTTC. It encodes CASSGGLIYNEQFF.

In DNA, the CDR3 is TGTGCCAGCAGTTTGGGGACTAGCGGGGGGCCGTACCAAGAGACCCAGTACTTC. This encodes CASSLGTSGGPYQETQYF. This chain connects TRBV28 to TRBJ2-5, with 15 bases matching TRBD2. V lost 3 bases and J lost 0; bases outside the gene matches: 5. The CDR3 is made up of 18 amino acids. CDR1 and CDR2 (germline): MDHEN, SYDVKM.

This chain uses TRBV18 with TRBJ2-2; possibly TRBD1 for D (5 bases). Trimming left V 3 bases short and J 0 bases short, with 11 bases between. The CDR3 runs 16 residues. The germline V gene encodes CDR1 KGHSH and CDR2 LQKENI. The CDR3 DNA follows: TGTGCCAGCTCACCGGCGCGGACACCGAACACCGGGGAGCTGTTTTTT. It specifies CASSPARTPNTGELFF.